This T cell receptor (beta chain) was obtained from a study of shared clonotypes between healthy human individuals. Libraries were prepared by immunoSEQ multiplex PCR; TCRdb keeps only in-frame clonotypes and omits some of them. The data contain some 2,000,000 clones, 90% to 95% of them singletons. This receptor was obtained from a man younger than 35 in good health. Sequenced sample: naive CD4+ T cells sorted from blood. As to subset: CD45RA+ positively selected.

CDR3 residues: CASSQAGTGAYGYTF. The DNA for the CDR3 is TGTGCCAGCAGCCAAGCCGGGACAGGGGCTTATGGCTACACCTTC. The chain carries TRBV14 and TRBJ1-2, with 10 bases lining up with TRBD1. The CDR3 covers 15 residues. Trimming cost V 1 base and J 5 bases; bases outside gene matches: 4. Germline CDR1 reads SGHDN; CDR2 reads FVKESK.